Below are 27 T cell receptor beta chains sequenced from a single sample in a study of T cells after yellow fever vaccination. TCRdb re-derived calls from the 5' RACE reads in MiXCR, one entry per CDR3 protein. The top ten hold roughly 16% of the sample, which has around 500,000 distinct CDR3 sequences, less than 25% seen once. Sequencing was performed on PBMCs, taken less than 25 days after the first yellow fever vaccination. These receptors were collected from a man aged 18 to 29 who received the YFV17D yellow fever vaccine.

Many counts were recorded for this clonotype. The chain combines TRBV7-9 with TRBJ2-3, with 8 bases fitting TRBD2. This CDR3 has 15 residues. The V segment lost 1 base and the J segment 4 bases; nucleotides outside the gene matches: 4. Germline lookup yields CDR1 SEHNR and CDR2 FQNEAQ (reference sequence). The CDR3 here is CASSLVAGGADTQYF. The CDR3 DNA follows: TGTGCCAGCAGCTTAGTTGCGGGGGGTGCAGATACGCAGTATTTT.

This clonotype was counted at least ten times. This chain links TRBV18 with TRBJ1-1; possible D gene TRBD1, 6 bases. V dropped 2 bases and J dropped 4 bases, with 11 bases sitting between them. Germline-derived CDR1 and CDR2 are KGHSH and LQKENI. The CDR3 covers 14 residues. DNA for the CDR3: TGTGCCAGCTCACCAAGCGGGGGCCTCACTGAAGCTTTCTTT. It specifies CASSPSGGLTEAFF.

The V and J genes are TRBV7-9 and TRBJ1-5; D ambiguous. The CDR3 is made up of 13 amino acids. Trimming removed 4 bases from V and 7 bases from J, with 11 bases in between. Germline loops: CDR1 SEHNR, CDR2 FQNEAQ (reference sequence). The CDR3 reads CASSSTARQPQHF. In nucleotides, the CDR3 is TGTGCCAGCAGCTCGACTGCCCGGCAGCCCCAGCATTTT.

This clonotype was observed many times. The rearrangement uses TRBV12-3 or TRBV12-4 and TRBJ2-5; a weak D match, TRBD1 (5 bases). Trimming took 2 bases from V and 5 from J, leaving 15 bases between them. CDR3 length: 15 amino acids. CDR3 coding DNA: TGTGCCAGCAGTTTATGGACATCGGGTGGCGAGACCCAGTACTTC. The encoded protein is CASSLWTSGGETQYF.

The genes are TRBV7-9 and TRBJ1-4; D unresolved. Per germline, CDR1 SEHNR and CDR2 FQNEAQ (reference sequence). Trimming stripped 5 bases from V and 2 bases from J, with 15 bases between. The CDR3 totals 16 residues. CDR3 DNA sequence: TGTGCCAGCAGCCACGGAACAGTGCTCACTAATGAAAAACTGTTTTTT. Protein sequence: CASSHGTVLTNEKLFF.

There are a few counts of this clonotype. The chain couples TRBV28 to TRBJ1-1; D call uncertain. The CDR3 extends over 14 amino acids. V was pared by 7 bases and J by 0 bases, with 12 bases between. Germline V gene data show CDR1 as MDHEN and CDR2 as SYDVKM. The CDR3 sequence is CASIRPDVNTEAFF. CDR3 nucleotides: TGTGCCAGCATCCGGCCAGACGTGAACACTGAAGCTTTCTTT.

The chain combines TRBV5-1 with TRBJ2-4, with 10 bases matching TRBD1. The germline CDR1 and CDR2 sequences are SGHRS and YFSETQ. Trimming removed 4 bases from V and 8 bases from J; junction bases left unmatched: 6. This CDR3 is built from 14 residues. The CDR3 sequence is CASSMGQGRDIQYF. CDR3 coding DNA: TGCGCCAGCAGCATGGGACAGGGGCGAGACATTCAGTACTTC.

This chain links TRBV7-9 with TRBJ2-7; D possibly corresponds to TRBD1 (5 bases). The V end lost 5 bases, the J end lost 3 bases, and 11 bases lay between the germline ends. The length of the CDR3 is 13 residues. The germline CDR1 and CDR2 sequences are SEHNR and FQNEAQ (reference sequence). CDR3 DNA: TGTGCCAGCAGCCTGGGGCCTTACTACGAGCAGTACGTC. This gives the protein CASSLGPYYEQYV.

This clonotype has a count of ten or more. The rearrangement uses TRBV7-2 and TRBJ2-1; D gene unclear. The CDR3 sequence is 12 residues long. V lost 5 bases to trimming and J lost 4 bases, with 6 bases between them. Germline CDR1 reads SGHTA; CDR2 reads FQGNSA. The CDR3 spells CASSGRYNEQFF. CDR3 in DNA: TGTGCCAGCAGCGGACGTTACAATGAGCAGTTCTTC.

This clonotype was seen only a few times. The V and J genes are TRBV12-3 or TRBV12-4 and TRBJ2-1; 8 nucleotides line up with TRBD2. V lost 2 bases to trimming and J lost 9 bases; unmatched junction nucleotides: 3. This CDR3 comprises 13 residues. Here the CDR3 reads CASSLRGGIEQFF. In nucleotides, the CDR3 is TGTGCCAGCAGTTTACGGGGGGGCATTGAGCAGTTCTTC.

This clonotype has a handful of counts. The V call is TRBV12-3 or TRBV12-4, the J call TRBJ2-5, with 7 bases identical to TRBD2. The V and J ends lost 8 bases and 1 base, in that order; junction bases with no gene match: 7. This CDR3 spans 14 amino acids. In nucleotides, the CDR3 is TGTGCCAGCGCCCCGGGACTACGCCAAGAGACCCAGTACTTC. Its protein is CASAPGLRQETQYF.

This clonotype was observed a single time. The CDR3 nucleotides are TGTGCCAGCAGCTTACTAGCGGGGGGGCTCGCAGATACGCAGTATTTT. This gives the protein CASSLLAGGLADTQYF. This chain connects TRBV7-2 to TRBJ2-3; 12 bases agree with TRBD2. Unmatched junction bases numbered 4, after V lost 2 bases and J lost 4 bases. There are 16 residues in the CDR3. Germline V gene sequence: CDR1 SGHTA, CDR2 FQGNSA.

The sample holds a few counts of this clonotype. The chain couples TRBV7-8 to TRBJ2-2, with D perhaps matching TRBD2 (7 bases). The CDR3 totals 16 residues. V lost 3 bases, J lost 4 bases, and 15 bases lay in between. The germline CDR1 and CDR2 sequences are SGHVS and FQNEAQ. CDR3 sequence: CASSFRGGGGTGELFF. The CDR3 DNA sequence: TGTGCCAGCAGCTTTAGGGGCGGGGGCGGCACCGGGGAGCTGTTTTTT.

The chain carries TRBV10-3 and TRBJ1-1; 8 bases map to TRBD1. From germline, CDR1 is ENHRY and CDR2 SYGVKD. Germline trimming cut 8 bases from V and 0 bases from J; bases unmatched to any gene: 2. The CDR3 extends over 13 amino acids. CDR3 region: CAIQGAVNTEAFF. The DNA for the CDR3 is TGTGCCATCCAGGGGGCTGTGAACACTGAAGCTTTCTTT.

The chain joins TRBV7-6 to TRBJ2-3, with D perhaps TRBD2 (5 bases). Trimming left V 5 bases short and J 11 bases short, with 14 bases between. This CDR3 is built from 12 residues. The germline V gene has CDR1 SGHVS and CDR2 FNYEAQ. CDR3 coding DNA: TGTGCCAGCAGCGGACTTTTGGGCCAGCAGTATTTT. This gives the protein CASSGLLGQQYF.

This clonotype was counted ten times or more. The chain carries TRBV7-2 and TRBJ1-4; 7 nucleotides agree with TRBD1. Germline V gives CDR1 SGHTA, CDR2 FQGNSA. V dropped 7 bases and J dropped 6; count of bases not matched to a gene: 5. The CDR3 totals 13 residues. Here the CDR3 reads CASKKGAYEKLFF. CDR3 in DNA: TGTGCCAGCAAAAAGGGGGCCTATGAAAAACTGTTTTTT.

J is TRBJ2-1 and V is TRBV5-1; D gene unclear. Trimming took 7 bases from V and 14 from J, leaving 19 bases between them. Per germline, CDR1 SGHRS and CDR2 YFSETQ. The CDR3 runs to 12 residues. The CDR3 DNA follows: TGCGCCAGCGGCCCGGGCCTCGCTGGGGAGTTCTTC. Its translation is CASGPGLAGEFF.

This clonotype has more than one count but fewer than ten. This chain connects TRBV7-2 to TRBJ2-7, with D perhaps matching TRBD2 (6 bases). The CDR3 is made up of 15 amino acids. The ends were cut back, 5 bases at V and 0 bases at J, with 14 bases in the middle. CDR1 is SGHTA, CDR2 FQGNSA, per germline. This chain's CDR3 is CASSRSGPGSYEQYF. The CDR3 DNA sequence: TGTGCCAGCAGCCGGAGCGGGCCCGGCTCCTACGAGCAGTACTTC.

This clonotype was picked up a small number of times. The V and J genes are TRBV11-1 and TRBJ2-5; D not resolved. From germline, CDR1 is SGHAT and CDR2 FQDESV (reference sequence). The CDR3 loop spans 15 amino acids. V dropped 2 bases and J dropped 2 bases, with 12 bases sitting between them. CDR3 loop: CASSLSKYGQETQYF. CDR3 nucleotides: TGTGCCAGCAGCTTATCTAAGTACGGACAAGAGACCCAGTACTTC.

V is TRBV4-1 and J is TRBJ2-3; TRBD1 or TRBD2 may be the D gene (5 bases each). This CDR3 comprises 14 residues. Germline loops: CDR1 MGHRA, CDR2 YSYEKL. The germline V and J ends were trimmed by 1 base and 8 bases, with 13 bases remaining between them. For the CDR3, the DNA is TGCGCCAGCAGCCAAGGGGCAGGGAGTGGTACGCAGTATTTT. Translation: CASSQGAGSGTQYF.

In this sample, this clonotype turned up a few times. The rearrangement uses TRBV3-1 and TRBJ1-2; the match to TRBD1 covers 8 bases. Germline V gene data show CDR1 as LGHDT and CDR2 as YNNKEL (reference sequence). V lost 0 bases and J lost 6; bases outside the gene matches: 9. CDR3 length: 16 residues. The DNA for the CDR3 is TGTGCCAGCAGCCAAGATGAGGACAGGGCGCGCGATGGCTACACCTTC. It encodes CASSQDEDRARDGYTF. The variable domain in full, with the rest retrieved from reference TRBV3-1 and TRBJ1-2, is DTAVSQTPKYLVTQMGNDKSIKCEQNLGHDTMYWYKQDSKKFLKIMFSYNNKELIINETVPNRFSPKSPDKAHLNLHINSLELGDSAVYFCASSQDEDRARDGYTFGSGTRLTVV.

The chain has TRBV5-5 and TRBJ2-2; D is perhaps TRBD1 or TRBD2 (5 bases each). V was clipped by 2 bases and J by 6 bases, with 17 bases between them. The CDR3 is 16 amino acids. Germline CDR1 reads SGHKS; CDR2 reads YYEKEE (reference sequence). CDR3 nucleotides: TGTGCCAGCAGCTTACGATTTGGGGGAACACCCGGGGAGCTGTTTTTT. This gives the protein CASSLRFGGTPGELFF.

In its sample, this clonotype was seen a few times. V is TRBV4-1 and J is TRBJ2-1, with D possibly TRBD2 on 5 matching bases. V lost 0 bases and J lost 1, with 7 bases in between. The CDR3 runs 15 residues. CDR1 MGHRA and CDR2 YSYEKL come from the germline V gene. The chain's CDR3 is CASSQDRTSYNEQFF. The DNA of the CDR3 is TGCGCCAGCAGCCAAGATAGGACTTCCTACAATGAGCAGTTCTTC.

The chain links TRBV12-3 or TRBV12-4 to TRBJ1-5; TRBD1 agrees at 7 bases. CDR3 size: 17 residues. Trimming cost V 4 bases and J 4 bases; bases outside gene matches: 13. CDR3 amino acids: CASSWKPPGQRNQPQHF. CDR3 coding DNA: TGTGCCAGCAGTTGGAAACCTCCGGGACAGCGTAATCAGCCCCAGCATTTT.

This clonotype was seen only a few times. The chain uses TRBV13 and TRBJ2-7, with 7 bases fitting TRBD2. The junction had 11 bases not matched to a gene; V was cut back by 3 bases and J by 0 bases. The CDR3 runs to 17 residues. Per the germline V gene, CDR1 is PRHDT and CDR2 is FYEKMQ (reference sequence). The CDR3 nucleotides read TGTGCCAGCAGCTTGTGGGGGGGGACGGCTAGCTCCTACGAGCAGTACTTC. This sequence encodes CASSLWGGTASSYEQYF.

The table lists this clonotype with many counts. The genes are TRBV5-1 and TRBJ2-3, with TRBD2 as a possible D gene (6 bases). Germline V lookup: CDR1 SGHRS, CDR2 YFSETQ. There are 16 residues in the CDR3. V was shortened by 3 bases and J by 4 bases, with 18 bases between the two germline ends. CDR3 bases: TGCGCCAGCAGCTATAAATGGGAAGCGGGTGCAGATACGCAGTATTTT. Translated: CASSYKWEAGADTQYF.

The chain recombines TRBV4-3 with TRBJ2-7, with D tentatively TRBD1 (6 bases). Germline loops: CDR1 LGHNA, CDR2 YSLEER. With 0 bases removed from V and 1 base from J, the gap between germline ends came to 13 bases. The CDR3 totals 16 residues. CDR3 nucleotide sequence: TGCGCCAGCAGCCAAGATGGGGGTACAGGGTCCTACGAGCAGTACTTC. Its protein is CASSQDGGTGSYEQYF.